A single sample gave rise to the 3 T cell receptor beta chains below, sequenced in a study of siplizumab effects on memory and regulatory T cells (dated by TCRdb to about 2019). The library was built by means of the immunoSEQ multiplex PCR assay. What TCRdb holds here is the immuneACCESS table cut down to in-frame rearrangements. Part of the clones is not present; checked against another copy, under half of the missing clones reflect an unresolved V gene, and the others are unexplained. The sample yields roughly 120,000 clones; over 85% were counted once. 1.3% of the sample is held by the ten biggest clonotypes. Specimen: CD4+ T cells sorted from blood. All receptors come from a human donor in good health.

Comments on this clone: One end of the junction varies from germline; a read error may be responsible. The chain is built from TRBV7-7 and TRBJ2-1; 12 bases map to TRBD2. This CDR3 has 15 amino acids. Per germline, CDR1 SSHAT and CDR2 FNYEAQ (reference sequence). For the CDR3, the DNA is TGTGCTAGCAGCCGTGGACTAGCGGGACCCAATGAGCAGTTCTTC. Translated: CASSRGLAGPNEQFF.

This chain links TRBV5-4 with TRBJ2-7; 12 nucleotides line up with TRBD2. V lost 0 bases to trimming and J lost 5 bases; unmatched junction nucleotides: 9. CDR3 size: 17 residues. Germline CDR1 is SGHNT and CDR2 is YYREEE (reference sequence). The CDR3 spells CASSLGASGGAQNEQYF. CDR3 bases: TGTGCCAGCAGCTTGGGGGCTAGCGGGGGGGCCCAAAACGAGCAGTACTTC.

The chain has TRBV4-2 and TRBJ2-1; 8 bases match TRBD2. Per the germline V gene, CDR1 is LGHNA and CDR2 is YNFKEQ. The J segment lost 7 bases and the V segment lost 1 base, leaving 12 bases of the junction unmatched. The CDR3 is 17 residues long. CDR3 coding DNA: TGTGCCAGCAGCCAAGCGGCGGGACTAGTGATGGTGAATGAGCAGTTCTTC. Translation: CASSQAAGLVMVNEQFF.